The following is a TCR beta chain sequence with its context. Its antigen remains undetermined. Per-base quality was not reported, and no clone a single base away is much larger than it. The cohort consisted of 670 or so healthy bone marrow donors. At the time of sampling, every cohort member was nominally healthy, though immune exposures that went unrecorded were likely present. The donor was CMV seronegative and belonged to the group of 350 to 400 seronegative cohort members. Each donor provided a peripheral blood sample, and peripheral blood mononuclear cells were used for TCR beta sequencing. The Qiagen DNeasy Blood Extraction Kit was used to extract genomic DNA from the blood cell samples. This sample was taken from a study of cytomegalovirus exposure and HLA in healthy donors (dated by TCRdb to 2017 to 2019). In terms of the full investigation: An earlier analysis of fewer than 750 of the donors reported about 260 Gb of sequence data and 117 million unique TCR beta sequences obtained from 180 million or so T cells. An early release that covered approximately 600 HLA-typed donors contained around 330 gigabases of sequencing data and about 84 million unique TCR sequences. Of the 300 to 400 genotyped donors, approximately 83% fell in the genetic ancestry cluster associated with self-reported Caucasian donors. The study was designed to test whether signatures of past pathogen exposure could be identified by cataloging public T cell receptors. The study used immunosequencing to profile the T cell repertoires of 666 subjects and linked those repertoires to cytomegalovirus serostatus. A separate validation cohort of about 110 different subjects was used in addition to the 666-subject first cohort. To predict cytomegalovirus infection status, the study brought together high-throughput TCR immunosequencing, statistical association of individual TCRs with disease status, and machine learning. To study patterns of TCR occurrence, a later analysis re-analyzed previously published TCR beta repertoires from 550 to 800 donors and added high-resolution HLA genotyping. Rather than drawing on any new phenotypic data, the later analysis identified candidate immune exposures from TCR beta sequences and the way those sequences occurred across donors. In an earlier analysis of about 590 of the donors, high-throughput TCR beta sequencing was used to judge whether each TCR beta V gene segment behaved as functional or pseudogenic. Donor age, sex, ethnicity and CMV serostatus were collected together with the repertoire data. A later genetic analysis took genome-wide SNP genotypes for about 55% of the 666 donors and used that subset as a discovery cohort. Every discovery cohort repertoire had been produced on one sequencing platform. Class I and class II HLA loci were covered by the typing at four-digit resolution. Typing coverage differed by locus: A, B, C, DRB1 and DQB1 were typed in roughly 620-630 donors, DQA1 in 500 to 550, DPA1 in some 600, and DPB1 in 472. Five DR-DQ haplotypes were handled as single units for association and clustering, since linkage in the cohort was strong. Among approximately 370 genotyped donors of the cohort, an average of approximately 240,000 unique TCR beta nucleotide sequences was sequenced per donor, of which approximately 18% were non-productive.

Libraries were prepared through the immunoSEQ multiplex PCR assay. For the multiplex PCR, a mixture combining 60 forward primers for TCR Vbeta segments and 13 reverse primers for TCR Jbeta segments was used. The CDR3 region of rearranged TCR beta genes was amplified from genomic DNA by a multiplex PCR assay. The Illumina HiSeq System was used to sequence the amplified TCR beta libraries as 87-base-pair reads. From the authors' description of their analysis: A later analysis counted some 74 million unique TCR beta chains across the 550 to 750 repertoires, and roughly 10 million of these chains were shared by at least two donors. Raw reads were error-corrected and collapsed into unique sequences by a nearest-neighbor algorithm in which closely related sequences were merged to remove PCR and sequencing errors. CDR3 sequences were aligned to IMGT reference sequences to assign V, D and J gene segments. Each retained sequence needed at least a six-nucleotide match to both a V gene segment and a J gene segment. A rearrangement counted as productive if the CDR3 had no stop codons and remained in frame with V and J, and every other rearrangement counted as non-productive. CDR3 was defined by IMGT convention, running from the second conserved V-encoded cysteine to the conserved J-encoded phenylalanine. The earlier analysis of fewer than 750 of the donors excluded sequences that lacked an unambiguous match to a single V gene segment. An earlier analysis of almost 600 of the donors classified V segments as functional when productive rearrangements were above 56.7% and as segregating when the standard deviation between donors was above 5%. A statistical classification framework was built to diagnose cytomegalovirus status from the catalog of TCR beta chain sequences. In a later analysis, TCR nucleotide sequences were compared against IMGT/GENE-DB human TR gene sequences so that V and J genes could be assigned. A later analysis assigned CDR3 sequences and most-parsimonious VDJ recombination scenarios with the TCRdist pipeline. In a later analysis, every TCR beta chain was defined by the combination of its CDR3 amino acid sequence and its V-gene family, and reads without a unique V-gene family were dropped. A later analysis removed 500 to 650 highly shared, low-generation-probability nucleotide sequences to deal with suspected cross-contamination and a sequencing artifact. For each public chain, a later analysis derived a clonal expansion index from normalized ranks of inferred template counts within each repertoire. Generation probabilities in a later analysis came from a VDJ recombination model fitted to out-of-frame rearrangements, and those results were checked against IGoR. Hypergeometric tests were used in a later analysis to score TCR-TCR, TCR-HLA and TCR-CMV co-occurrence, with a repertoire-size bias correction applied to the TCR pairs. A later analysis estimated false discovery rates by permuting HLA or CMV assignments 20 times. A later analysis grouped co-occurring TCRs with DBSCAN, adding TCRdist sequence similarity when clustering within HLA-allele-positive subsets. For co-occurrence clustering, repertoires with fewer than 30,000 or more than 120,000 public chains were excluded, along with five or six repertoires with anomalous nucleotide sharing. TCRdb retrieved this table from immuneACCESS and kept in-frame rearrangements only. Not all clones are present; in checked studies, unresolved V genes account for under half, and no reason is known for the remainder. That table gives V, J and clone size, and the DNA gave D and trimming. The sample includes about 200,000 clones, with roughly 85% observed a single time. About 1.5% of the sample is held by the ten biggest clonotypes.

Here is what the overall study found, with its caveats: CMV serostatus was the only immune exposure information available for the cohort. Most TCR sequences were observed very rarely across donors, whereas some public TCRs were present in many individuals. In a later genetic analysis, fewer N-insertions in productive TCRs were reported among donors in an Asian-associated ancestry cluster than the 666-donor mean. Several of the top co-occurrence clusters appeared to be linked to parvovirus B19, influenza, CMV and Epstein-Barr virus, according to a later analysis. A further reported finding was that TCR beta sequences accurately predicted the HLA-A and HLA-B alleles for most subjects in the first cohort. V-gene and J-gene trimming of TCR beta chains was associated with a missense DCLRE1C variant in a later genetic analysis, and the association was replicated in an independent cohort. An earlier analysis of approximately 530 of the donors showed that most TCR beta V segments appeared in productive rearrangements either about 87% or about 30% of the time, which broadly matched IMGT annotations. A few of the identified cytomegalovirus-associated TCR beta chains were confirmed in vitro to be specific for cytomegalovirus antigens. In a later analysis, HLA-associated TCR beta chains showed more clonal expansion and lower generation probabilities than non-associated chains that were equally common. Because HLA typing was missing for some donors at each locus, association tests included only the typed subset. Linkage disequilibrium might explain the correlated functional status among segregating V segments, but an unknown experimental factor could not be excluded. A later analysis associated about 17,000 TCR beta sequences with specific HLA alleles at a false discovery rate of 0.05. This cohort had only TCR beta chains sequenced, and the lack of alpha or paired-chain data limited which features could be detected. In a later analysis, TCR association rates were found to vary across HLA loci, with the most associated TCRs seen for DRB1 alleles and the fewest for HLA-C alleles. According to the authors, the approach could potentially be generalized to other disease states and immunological phenotypes. A cluster of highly shared sequence variants was judged likely to be a technical artifact of the sequencing pipeline. The classifier was reported to diagnose cytomegalovirus status with high specificity and sensitivity in both the original and validation cohorts. When HLA alleles, especially DR and DQ, strongly co-occurred, TCR associations were difficult to assign to individual alleles. According to a later analysis, most CMV-associated TCR beta chains appeared to be HLA-restricted, and the HLA associations seemed to be driven largely by CMV exposure. In the study, approximately 160 TCR beta chains were listed as associated with cytomegalovirus. The earlier analysis of approximately 540 of the donors excluded roughly 17 rarely observed V segments, including chromosome 9 orphons, because counts were too low. The presence/absence analyses assumed that sequencing depth was roughly uniform across donors, and that assumption may not be true.

The receptor comes from a woman aged 18-30 years in good health and CMV-seronegative. The specimen was PBMCs.

The CDR3 region: CASSLGGGLAGETQYF. The sequenced DNA: TGTGCCAGCAGCTTAGGAGGCGGACTAGCGGGAGAGACCCAGTACTTC. Recombination linked TRBV7-2 to TRBJ2-5, with 11 middle bases fitting TRBD2. The CDR3 runs 16 residues from the cysteine to the phenylalanine. The retained sequence is limited to the CDR3, 48 bases, with the frame set at the first base. The germline V and J ends show losses of 1 base and 4 bases respectively, and no gene match explains 5 bases of the junction. CDR1 SGHTA and CDR2 FQGNSA were looked up in the germline V gene. With the portions outside the CDR3 filled from the reference TRBV7-2 and TRBJ2-5 genes, the complete variable region becomes GAGVSQSPSNKVTEKGKDVELRCDPISGHTALYWYRQSLGQGLEFLIYFQGNSAPDKSGLPSDRFSAERTGGSVSTLTIQRTQQEDSAVYLCASSLGGGLAGETQYFGPGTRLLVL.